The clone carrying this TCR beta chain was recorded once. In germline, CDR1 is SGHTA, CDR2 FQGTGA. V trimming: 5 bases; J trimming: 8 bases; junction bases outside the gene matches: 8. This CDR3 comprises 13 residues. The record originates from a study of shared clonotypes between healthy human individuals. About the research overall: Three plates were used per donor for CD4 naive, three for CD4 memory, two for CD8 naive and one for CD8 memory.

The method was immunoSEQ multiplex PCR; TCRdb's version includes in-frame clones alone and lacks a portion of them. The data hold about 1 million clones, with around four fifths observed a single time. Those who donated, Caucasian adults without exception, all lived in Nashville, Tennessee. Naive CD45RA+ and memory CD45RA-negative subsets were split from CD4+ cells. The sequenced material came from memory CD4+ T cells sorted from blood. Noted subset: CD45RA-negative fraction. The rearrangement joins TRBV7-3 to TRBJ1-1; TRBD1 aligns across 7 bases. The clonotype was recovered from a man younger than 30 in good health. The CDR3 sequence: CASSVQGSREAFF. CDR3 DNA sequence: TGTGCCAGCAGCGTACAGGGGTCTAGGGAAGCTTTCTTT.